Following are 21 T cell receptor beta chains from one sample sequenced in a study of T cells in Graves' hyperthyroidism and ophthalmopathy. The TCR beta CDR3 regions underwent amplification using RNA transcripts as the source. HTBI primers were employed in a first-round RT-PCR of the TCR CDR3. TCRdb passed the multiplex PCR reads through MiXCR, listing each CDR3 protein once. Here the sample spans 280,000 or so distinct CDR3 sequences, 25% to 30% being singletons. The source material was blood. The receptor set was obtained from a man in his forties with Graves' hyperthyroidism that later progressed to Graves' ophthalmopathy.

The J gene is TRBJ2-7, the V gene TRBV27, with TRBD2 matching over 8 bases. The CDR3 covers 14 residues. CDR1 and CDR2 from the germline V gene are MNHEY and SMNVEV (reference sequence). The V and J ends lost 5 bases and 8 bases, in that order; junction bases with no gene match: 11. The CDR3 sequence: CASSTSSGGWQQYF. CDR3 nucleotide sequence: TGTGCCAGCAGTACTTCATCGGGGGGGTGGCAGCAGTACTTC.

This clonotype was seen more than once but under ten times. As DNA, the CDR3 is TGTGCCAGCGCAACAGGGGGCGGGAGCACTGAAGCTTTCTTT. The encoded protein is CASATGGGSTEAFF. V and J are TRBV12-3 or TRBV12-4 and TRBJ1-1; 9 bases map to TRBD1. CDR3 length equals 14 residues. V dropped 8 bases and J dropped 4; count of bases not matched to a gene: 8.

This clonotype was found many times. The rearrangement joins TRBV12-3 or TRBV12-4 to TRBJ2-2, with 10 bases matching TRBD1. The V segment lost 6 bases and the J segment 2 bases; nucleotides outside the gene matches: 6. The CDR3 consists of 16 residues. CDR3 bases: TGTGCCAGCAGCCCTGACAGGGGGCGCAACACCGGGGAGCTGTTTTTT. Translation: CASSPDRGRNTGELFF.

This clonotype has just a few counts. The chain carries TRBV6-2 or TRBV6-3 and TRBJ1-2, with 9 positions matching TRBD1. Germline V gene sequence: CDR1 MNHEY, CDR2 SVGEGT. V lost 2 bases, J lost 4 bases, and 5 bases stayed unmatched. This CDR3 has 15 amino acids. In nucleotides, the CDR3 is TGTGCCAGCAGTTACAACACAGGGGGCAGCTATGGCTACACCTTC. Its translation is CASSYNTGGSYGYTF.

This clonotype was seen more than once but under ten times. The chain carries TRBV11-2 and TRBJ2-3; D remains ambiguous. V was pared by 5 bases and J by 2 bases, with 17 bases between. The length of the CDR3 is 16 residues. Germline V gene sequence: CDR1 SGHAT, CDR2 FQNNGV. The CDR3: CASSRPLRRLTDTQYF. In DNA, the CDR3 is TGTGCCAGCAGCCGCCCGCTTAGGCGGCTCACAGATACGCAGTATTTT.

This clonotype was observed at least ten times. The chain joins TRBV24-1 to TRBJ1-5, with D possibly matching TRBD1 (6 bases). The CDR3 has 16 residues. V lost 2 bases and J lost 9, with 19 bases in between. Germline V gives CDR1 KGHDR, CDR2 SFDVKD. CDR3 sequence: CATSDSKGRGGLPQHF. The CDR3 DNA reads TGTGCCACCAGTGATTCGAAGGGCAGGGGAGGTCTGCCCCAGCATTTT.

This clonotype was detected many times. The CDR3 nucleotides read TGTGCCAGTAGTATAGTTGGACAGAAATTGTACGAGCAGTACTTC. Residues: CASSIVGQKLYEQYF. V gene TRBV19 combines with J gene TRBJ2-7, with D possibly matching TRBD1 (6 bases). Germline-derived CDR1 and CDR2 are LNHDA and SQIVND (reference sequence). The V gene lost 1 base and the J gene lost 4 bases, with 14 bases spanning the gap. The CDR3 totals 15 residues.

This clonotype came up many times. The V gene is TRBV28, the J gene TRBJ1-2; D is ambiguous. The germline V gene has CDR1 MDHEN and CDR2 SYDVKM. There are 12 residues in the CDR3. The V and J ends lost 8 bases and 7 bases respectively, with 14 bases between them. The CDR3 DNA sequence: TGTGCCAGCTCCACGGTCCTTGGTGGCTACACCTTC. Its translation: CASSTVLGGYTF.

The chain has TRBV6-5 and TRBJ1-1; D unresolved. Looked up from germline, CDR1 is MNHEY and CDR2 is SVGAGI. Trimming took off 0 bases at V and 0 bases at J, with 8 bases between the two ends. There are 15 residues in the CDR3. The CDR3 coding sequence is TGTGCCAGCAGTTACTCGTCCGGGATGAACACTGAAGCTTTCTTT. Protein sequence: CASSYSSGMNTEAFF.

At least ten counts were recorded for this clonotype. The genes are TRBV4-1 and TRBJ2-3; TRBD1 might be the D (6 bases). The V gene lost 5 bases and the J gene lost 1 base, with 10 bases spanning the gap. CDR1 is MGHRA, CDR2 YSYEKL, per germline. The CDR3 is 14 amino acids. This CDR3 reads CASSRTVGTDTQYF. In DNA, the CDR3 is TGCGCCAGCAGCAGGACAGTGGGCACAGATACGCAGTATTTT.

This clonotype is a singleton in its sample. CDR3: CASSLDRVQPQHF. The CDR3 bases are TGTGCCAGCAGCTTGGACAGGGTTCAGCCCCAGCATTTT. The V call is TRBV6-1, the J call TRBJ1-5; TRBD1 matches at 8 bases. The V gene end was trimmed by 6 bases and the J gene end by 6 bases; junction bases not matched to a gene: 4. The CDR3 loop spans 13 amino acids. Per the germline V gene, CDR1 is MNHNS and CDR2 is SASEGT.

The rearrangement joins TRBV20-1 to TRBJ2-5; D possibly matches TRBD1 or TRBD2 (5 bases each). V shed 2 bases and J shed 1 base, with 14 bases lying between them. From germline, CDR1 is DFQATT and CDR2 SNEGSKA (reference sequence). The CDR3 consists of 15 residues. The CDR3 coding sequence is TGCAGTGCTAGACCCCCCGCAGGGACCCAAGAGACCCAGTACTTC. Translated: CSARPPAGTQETQYF.

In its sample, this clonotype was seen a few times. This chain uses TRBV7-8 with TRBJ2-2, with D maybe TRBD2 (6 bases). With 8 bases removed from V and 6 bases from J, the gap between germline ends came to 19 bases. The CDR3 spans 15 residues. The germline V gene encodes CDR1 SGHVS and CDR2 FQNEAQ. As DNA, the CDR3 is TGTGCCAGCTTTAATCCCGCGGGGAATTCCGGGGAGCTGTTTTTT. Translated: CASFNPAGNSGELFF.

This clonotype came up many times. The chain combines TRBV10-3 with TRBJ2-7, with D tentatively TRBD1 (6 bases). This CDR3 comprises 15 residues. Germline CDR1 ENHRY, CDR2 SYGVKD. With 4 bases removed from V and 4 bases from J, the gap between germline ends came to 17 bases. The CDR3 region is CAISAGQSGMYEQYF. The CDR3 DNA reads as TGTGCCATCAGTGCAGGACAGTCAGGGATGTACGAGCAGTACTTC.

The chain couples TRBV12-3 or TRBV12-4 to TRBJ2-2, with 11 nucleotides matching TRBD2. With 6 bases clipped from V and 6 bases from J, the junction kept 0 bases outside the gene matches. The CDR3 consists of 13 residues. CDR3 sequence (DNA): TGTGCCAGCAGGGGACTAGCGGCCGGGGAGCTGTTTTTT. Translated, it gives CASRGLAAGELFF.

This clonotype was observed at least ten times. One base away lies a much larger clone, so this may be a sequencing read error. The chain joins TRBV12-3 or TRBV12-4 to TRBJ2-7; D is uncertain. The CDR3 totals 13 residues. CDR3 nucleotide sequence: TGTGCCAGCAGTTTAGTTGTCAGAGCCGAGCAGCACTTC. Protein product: CASSLVVRAEQHF.

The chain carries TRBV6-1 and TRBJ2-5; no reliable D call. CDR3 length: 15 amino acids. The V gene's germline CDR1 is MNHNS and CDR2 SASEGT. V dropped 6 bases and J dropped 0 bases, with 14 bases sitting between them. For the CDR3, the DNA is TGTGCCAGCAGCCCTCCGGCGTGGAACCAAGAGACCCAGTACTTC. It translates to CASSPPAWNQETQYF.

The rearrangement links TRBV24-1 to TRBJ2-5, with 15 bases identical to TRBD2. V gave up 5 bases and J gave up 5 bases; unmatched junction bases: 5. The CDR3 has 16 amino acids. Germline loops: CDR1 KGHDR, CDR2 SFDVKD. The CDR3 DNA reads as TGTGCCACCAGTGCTATAGGACTAGCGGGAGGGGAGACCCAGTACTTC. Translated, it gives CATSAIGLAGGETQYF.

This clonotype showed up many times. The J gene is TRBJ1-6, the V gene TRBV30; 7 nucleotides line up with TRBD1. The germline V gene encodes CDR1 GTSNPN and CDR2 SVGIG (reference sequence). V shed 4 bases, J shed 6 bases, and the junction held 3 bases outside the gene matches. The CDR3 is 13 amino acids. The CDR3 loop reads CAWKGTANSPLHF. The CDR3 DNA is TGTGCCTGGAAGGGGACAGCTAATTCACCCCTCCACTTT.

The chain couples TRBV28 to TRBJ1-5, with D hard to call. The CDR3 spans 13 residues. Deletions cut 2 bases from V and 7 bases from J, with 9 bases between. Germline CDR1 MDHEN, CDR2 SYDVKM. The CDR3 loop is CASSLRGSQPQHF. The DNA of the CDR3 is TGTGCCAGCAGTTTACGAGGGTCCCAGCCCCAGCATTTT. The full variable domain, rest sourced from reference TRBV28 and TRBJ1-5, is DVKVTQSSRYLVKRTGEKVFLECVQDMDHENMFWYRQDPGLGLRLIYFSYDVKMKEKGDIPEGYSVSREKKERFSLILESASTNQTSMYLCASSLRGSQPQHFGDGTRLSIL.

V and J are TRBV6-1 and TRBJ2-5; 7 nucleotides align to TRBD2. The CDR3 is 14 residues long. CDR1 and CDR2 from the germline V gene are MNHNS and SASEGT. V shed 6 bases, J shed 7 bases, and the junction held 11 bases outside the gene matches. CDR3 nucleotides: TGTGCCAGCAGGGCTAGCGGACGGCGATGGACCCAGTACTTC. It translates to CASRASGRRWTQYF.